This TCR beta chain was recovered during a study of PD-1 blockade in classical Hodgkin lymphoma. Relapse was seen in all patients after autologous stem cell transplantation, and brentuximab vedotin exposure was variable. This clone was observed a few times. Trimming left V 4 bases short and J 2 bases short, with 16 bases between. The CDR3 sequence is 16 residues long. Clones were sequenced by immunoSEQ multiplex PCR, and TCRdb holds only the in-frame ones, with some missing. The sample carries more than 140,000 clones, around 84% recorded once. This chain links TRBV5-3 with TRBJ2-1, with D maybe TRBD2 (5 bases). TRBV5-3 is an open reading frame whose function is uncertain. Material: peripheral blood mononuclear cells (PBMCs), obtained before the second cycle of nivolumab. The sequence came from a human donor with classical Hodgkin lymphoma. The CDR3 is CARSLVRADPYNEQFF. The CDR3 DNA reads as TGTGCCAGAAGCCTCGTGAGGGCGGACCCCTACAATGAGCAGTTCTTC.